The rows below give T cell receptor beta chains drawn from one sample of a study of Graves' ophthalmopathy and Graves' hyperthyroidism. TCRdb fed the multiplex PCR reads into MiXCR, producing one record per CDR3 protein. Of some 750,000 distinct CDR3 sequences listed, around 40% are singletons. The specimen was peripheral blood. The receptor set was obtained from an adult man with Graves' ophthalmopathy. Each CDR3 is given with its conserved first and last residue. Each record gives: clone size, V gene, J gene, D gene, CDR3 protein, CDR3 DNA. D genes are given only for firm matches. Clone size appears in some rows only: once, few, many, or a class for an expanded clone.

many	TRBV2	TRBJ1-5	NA	CASSFPVGVGQPQHF	TGTGCCAGCAGTTTCCCCGTAGGGGTGGGGCAGCCCCAGCATTTT
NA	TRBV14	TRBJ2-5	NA	CASSQWTRPETQYF	TGTGCCAGCAGCCAATGGACCCGACCAGAGACCCAGTACTTC
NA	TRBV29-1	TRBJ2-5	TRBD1	CSVGGQGGQETQYF	TGCAGCGTTGGCGGACAGGGGGGTCAAGAGACCCAGTACTTC
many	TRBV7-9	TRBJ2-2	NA	CASSSSQGFGELFF	TGTGCCAGCAGCTCCTCACAGGGATTCGGGGAGCTGTTTTTT
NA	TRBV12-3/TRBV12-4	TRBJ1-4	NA	CASSLGPGAKLFF	TGTGCCAGCAGTTTAGGTCCGGGTGCAAAACTGTTTTTT
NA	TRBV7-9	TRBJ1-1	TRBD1	CASDRGTENTEAFF	TGTGCCTCGGACAGGGGAACCGAGAACACTGAAGCTTTCTTT
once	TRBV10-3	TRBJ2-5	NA	CAISDSDKETQYF	TGTGCCATCAGTGACTCGGACAAGGAGACCCAGTACTTC
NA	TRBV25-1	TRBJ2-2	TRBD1	CAISESVGGRGSTGELFF	TGTGCCATCAGTGAGTCAGTAGGCGGCAGGGGGTCCACCGGGGAGCTGTTTTTT
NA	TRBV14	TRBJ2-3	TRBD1	CASSQRTGKTDTQYF	TGTGCCAGCAGTCAGAGGACAGGGAAGACAGATACGCAGTATTTT
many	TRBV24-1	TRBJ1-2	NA	CATSDPRQEAYGYTF	TGTGCCACCAGTGATCCTCGACAGGAAGCCTATGGCTACACCTTC
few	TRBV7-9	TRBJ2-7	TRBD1	CASSLQGQSDEQYF	TGTGCCAGCAGCTTACAGGGACAGAGCGACGAGCAGTACTTC
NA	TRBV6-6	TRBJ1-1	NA	CASTYRRGADTEAFF	TGTGCCAGCACCTACAGGCGGGGGGCGGACACTGAAGCTTTCTTT
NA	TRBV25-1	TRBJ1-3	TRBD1	CASSESGTAGNTIYF	TGTGCCAGCAGTGAATCCGGGACAGCTGGAAACACCATATATTTT
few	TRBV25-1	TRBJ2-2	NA	CASSARRAMNTGELFF	TGTGCCAGCAGCGCCCGGCGGGCAATGAACACCGGGGAGCTGTTTTTT
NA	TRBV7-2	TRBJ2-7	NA	CASSLGRERSEQYF	TGTGCCAGCAGCCTAGGACGGGAGAGGTCCGAGCAGTACTTC
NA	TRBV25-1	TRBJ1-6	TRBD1	CASSLVRTGLDSPLHF	TGTGCCAGCAGCTTAGTGCGGACAGGGTTAGATTCACCCCTCCACTTT
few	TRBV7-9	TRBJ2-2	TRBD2	CASTRPGLAGGELFF	TGTGCCAGCACCCGACCGGGACTAGCGGGCGGGGAGCTGTTTTTT
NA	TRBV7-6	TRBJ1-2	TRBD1	CASSEGQGFDYGYTF	TGTGCCAGCAGCGAGGGACAGGGGTTCGACTATGGCTACACCTTC
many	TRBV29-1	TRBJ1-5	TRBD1	CSAWDSPNQPQHF	TGCAGCGCTTGGGACAGCCCCAATCAGCCCCAGCATTTT
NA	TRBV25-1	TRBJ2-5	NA	CASSDPRHGGQETQYF	TGTGCCAGCAGTGACCCCCGCCATGGGGGACAAGAGACCCAGTACTTC
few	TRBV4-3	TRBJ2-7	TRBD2	CASSQDVLAGNEQYF	TGCGCCAGCAGCCAAGATGTCCTAGCGGGTAATGAGCAGTACTTC
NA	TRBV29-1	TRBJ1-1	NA	CSVEDYGIDTEAFF	TGCAGCGTTGAAGATTACGGGATCGACACTGAAGCTTTCTTT
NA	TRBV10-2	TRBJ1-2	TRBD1	CASSESGTGVYGYTF	TGCGCCAGCAGTGAGTCAGGGACAGGCGTGTATGGCTACACCTTC
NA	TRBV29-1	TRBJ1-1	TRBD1	CSVDPGQGHTEAFF	TGCAGCGTTGATCCCGGACAGGGACACACTGAAGCTTTCTTT
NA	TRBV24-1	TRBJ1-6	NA	CASSLIRGMGNNSPLHF	TGTGCCAGCAGTTTGATACGGGGGATGGGGAATAATTCACCCCTCCACTTT
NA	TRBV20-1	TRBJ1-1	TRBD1	CSAITGGTEAFF	TGCAGTGCTATAACAGGGGGCACTGAAGCTTTCTTT
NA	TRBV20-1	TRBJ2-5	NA	CSARDSGSVRGETQYF	TGCAGTGCTAGAGATTCTGGTTCAGTACGCGGTGAGACCCAGTACTTC
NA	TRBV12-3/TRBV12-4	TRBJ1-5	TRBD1	CASSPETGRGSNQPQHF	TGTGCCAGCAGTCCGGAGACAGGGAGAGGTAGCAATCAGCCCCAGCATTTT
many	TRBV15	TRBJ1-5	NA	CATSRVGSNQPQHF	TGTGCCACCAGCAGAGTGGGGAGCAATCAGCCCCAGCATTTT
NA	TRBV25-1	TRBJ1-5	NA	CASSLIGYKGIYNQPQHF	TGTGCCAGCAGTTTAATAGGCTACAAGGGAATATACAATCAGCCCCAGCATTTT
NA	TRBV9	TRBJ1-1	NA	CASSAVGDRLNTEAFF	TGTGCCAGCAGCGCTGTAGGGGATCGGTTGAACACTGAAGCTTTCTTT
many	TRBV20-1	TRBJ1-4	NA	CSAKDRGEKLFF	TGCAGTGCTAAAGATAGGGGGGAAAAACTGTTTTTT
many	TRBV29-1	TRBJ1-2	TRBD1	CSVRTGDTYGYTF	TGCAGCGTTCGGACAGGGGATACCTATGGCTACACCTTC
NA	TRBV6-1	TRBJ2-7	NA	CASSVSGSHSYEQHF	TGTGCCAGCAGCGTTTCCGGGTCCCACTCCTACGAGCAGCACTTC
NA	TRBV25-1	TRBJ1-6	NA	CASSFDKYNSPLHF	TGCGCCAGCAGTTTTGACAAATATAATTCACCCCTCCACTTT
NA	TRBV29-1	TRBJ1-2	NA	CSVSGGLTGYTF	TGCAGCGTTAGTGGGGGGTTGACTGGCTACACCTTC
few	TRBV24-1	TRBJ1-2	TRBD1	CASSSPGQAINGYTF	TGTGCCAGCAGTTCCCCGGGACAGGCTATCAATGGCTACACCTTC
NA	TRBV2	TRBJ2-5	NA	CASSEMTGIPIRETQYF	TGTGCCAGCAGTGAAATGACAGGAATCCCTATTCGAGAGACCCAGTACTTC
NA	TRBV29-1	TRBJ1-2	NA	CSVGLGGYGYTF	TGCAGCGTTGGCTTGGGGGGCTATGGCTACACCTTC
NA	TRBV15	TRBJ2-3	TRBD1	CATSSLGQGHATDTQYF	TGTGCCACCAGCAGCCTAGGACAGGGGCACGCCACAGATACGCAGTATTTT
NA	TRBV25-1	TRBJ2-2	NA	CASKWGHLNTGELFF	TGTGCCAGCAAGTGGGGACACTTGAACACCGGGGAGCTGTTTTTT
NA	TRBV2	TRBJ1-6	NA	CASSHTGSPLHF	TGTGCCAGCAGCCATACGGGTTCACCCCTCCACTTT
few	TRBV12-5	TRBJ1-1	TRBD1	CASALDRPDTEAFF	TGTGCTAGTGCCCTGGACAGGCCTGACACTGAAGCTTTCTTT
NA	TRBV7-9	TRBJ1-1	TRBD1	CASSGRDRKRYTEAFF	TGTGCCAGCAGCGGCCGGGACAGAAAAAGATACACTGAAGCTTTCTTT